This paragraph reports one TCR beta chain. What antigen it recognizes has not been identified. The record has no base qualities; no much larger clone is one base away. In Seattle, one collaborating source enrolled patients while the infection was active and tracked those patients longitudinally over the course of disease. Each collaborating institution followed its own protocols to collect whole blood in K2EDTA tubes. For TCRbeta analysis, collaborators shipped samples in one of three forms: frozen whole blood, isolated PBMCs, or DNA extracted from either of those sample types. The CDR3 goes from the cysteine to the phenylalanine over 15 residues. The DNA shown is the 45-base CDR3, in frame from base 1. V is shortened by 0 bases, J by 6 bases, and the region joining them spans 13 bases. The germline V gene specifies SGHTS as CDR1 and YDEGEE as CDR2. The entry originates in a study of blood T cell repertoires in COVID-19 (TCRdb year 2020). Background on the whole study: Samples covering the acute and convalescent phases of COVID-19 were provided by collaborators in the United States, Italy and Spain. The material from the prospective study consisted of cDNA or gDNA derived from T cells, B-cell-depleted T cells, or PBMCs. Subjects who had been exposed to COVID-19, were actively infected with it, or had recovered from it provided the deeply sampled blood TCRbeta repertoires that made up the dataset. The repertoires were released in a freely available public database meant as a resource for research on the immune response to SARS-CoV-2. Samples were obtained from the ongoing ImmuneRACE study (first 160 participants) and from some 1,300 subjects provided by 6 global collaborators. A de-identified subject ID, COVID-19 status, age in years and sex were almost always included in the sample metadata. Where available, HLA class I and class II types were obtained from metadata supplied by the sample provider rather than from assay-based typing.

Summary of the overall study and its limitations: Clinical and demographic metadata were provided uncurated, with the amount varying by source and participant.

The immunoSEQ Assay, a bias-controlled multiplex PCR, was used to amplify TCRbeta CDR3 regions from genomic DNA. The paper's data handling went like this. The number of nucleated cells in each sample was estimated by amplification of reference gene primers within the assay. Sequence reads were collapsed and filtered to measure the absolute abundance of every unique TCRbeta CDR3 rearrangement. For each sample, productive Simpson clonality was calculated by taking the square root of Simpson's diversity index across productive rearrangements. The immuneACCESS repertoire file appears here via TCRdb, limited to in-frame rearrangements. These files lack a portion of the clones; in checked studies, under half of the deficit traces to unresolved V genes, and the cause of the others is not known. V, J and clone size derive from that table, while D and trimming were established from the DNA sequence. For this sample the table gives 100,000 to 120,000 clones, of which around 85% were detected only once. The ten biggest clones cover 5.5% of the sample.

Sequencing used peripheral blood. This TCR derives from a woman aged 55-69 years with COVID-19, enrolled during active disease. The chain is encoded by TRBV5-8 joined to TRBJ1-5; perhaps TRBD1 is the D gene, with 5 bases matching. The sequenced DNA is TGTGCCAGCAGCTTGGCGGGCTTCAGGGTTCAGCCCCAGCATTTT. Translated, it gives CASSLAGFRVQPQHF.